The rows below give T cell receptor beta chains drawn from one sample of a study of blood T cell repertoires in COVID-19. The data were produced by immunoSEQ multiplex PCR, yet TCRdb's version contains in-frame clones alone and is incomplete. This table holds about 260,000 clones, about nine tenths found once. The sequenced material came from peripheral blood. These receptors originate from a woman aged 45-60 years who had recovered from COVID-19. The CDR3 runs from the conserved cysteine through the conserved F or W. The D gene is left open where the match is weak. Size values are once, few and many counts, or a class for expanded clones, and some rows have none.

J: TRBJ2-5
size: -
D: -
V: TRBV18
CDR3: CASSPPSGETQYF
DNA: TGTGCCAGCTCACCACCTAGCGGAGAGACCCAGTACTTC

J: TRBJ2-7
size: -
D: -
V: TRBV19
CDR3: CASSPTGPLVEQYF
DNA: TGTGCCAGTAGCCCCACCGGTCCCTTGGTAGAGCAGTACTTC

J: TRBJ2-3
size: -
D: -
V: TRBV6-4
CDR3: CASSSSGTLATDTQYF
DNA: TGTGCCAGCAGTTCATCCGGGACTCTCGCCACAGATACGCAGTATTTT

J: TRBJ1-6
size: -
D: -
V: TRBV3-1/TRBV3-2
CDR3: CASSQDTSSYNSPLHF
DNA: TGTGCCAGCAGCCAAGATACGAGCTCCTATAATTCACCCCTCCACTTT

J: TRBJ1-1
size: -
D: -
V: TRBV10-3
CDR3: CAISEGRGTEAFF
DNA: TGTGCCATCTCGGAGGGGAGGGGGACTGAAGCTTTCTTT

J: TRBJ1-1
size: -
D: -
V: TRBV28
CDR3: CASRVFSVNTEAFF
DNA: TGTGCCAGCAGAGTATTTTCAGTGAACACTGAAGCTTTCTTT

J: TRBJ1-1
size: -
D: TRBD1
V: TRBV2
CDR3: CASTIQGRDTEAFF
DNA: TGTGCCAGCACCATACAGGGGCGGGACACTGAAGCTTTCTTT

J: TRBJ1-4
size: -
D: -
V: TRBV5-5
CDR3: CASSLPNRGGGDEKLFF
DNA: TGTGCCAGCAGCTTGCCGAATAGAGGGGGAGGGGATGAAAAACTGTTTTTT

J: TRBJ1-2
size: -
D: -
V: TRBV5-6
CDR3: CASSPNTPDYYGYTF
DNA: TGTGCCAGCAGCCCAAACACACCAGATTACTATGGCTACACCTTC

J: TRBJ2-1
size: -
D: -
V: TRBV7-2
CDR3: CASSLARWAGNEQFF
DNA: TGTGCCAGCAGCTTAGCGAGGTGGGCGGGGAATGAGCAGTTCTTC

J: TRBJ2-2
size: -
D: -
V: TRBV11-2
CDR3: CASSSLGGAIGELFF
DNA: TGTGCCAGCAGCTCTTTAGGGGGGGCCATCGGGGAGCTGTTTTTT

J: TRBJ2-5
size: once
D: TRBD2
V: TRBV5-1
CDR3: CASGGGREETQYF
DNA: TGCGCCAGCGGTGGCGGGAGGGAGGAGACCCAGTACTTC

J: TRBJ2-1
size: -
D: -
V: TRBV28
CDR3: CASSLLGGGPNEQFF
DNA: TGTGCCAGCAGTTTATTAGGGGGGGGGCCTAATGAGCAGTTCTTC

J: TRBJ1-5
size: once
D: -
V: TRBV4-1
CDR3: CASSRDFNQPQHF
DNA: TGCGCCAGCAGCCGCGACTTCAATCAGCCCCAGCATTTT

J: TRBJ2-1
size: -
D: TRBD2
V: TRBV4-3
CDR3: CASSQADPGLLNEQFF
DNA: TGCGCCAGCAGCCAAGCGGACCCGGGACTACTTAATGAGCAGTTCTTC

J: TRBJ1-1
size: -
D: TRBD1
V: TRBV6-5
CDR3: CASSREGGRNTEAFF
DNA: TGTGCCAGCAGTCGAGAAGGGGGCAGGAACACTGAAGCTTTCTTT

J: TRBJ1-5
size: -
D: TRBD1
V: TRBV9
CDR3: CASREAYRGRNHLSNQPQHF
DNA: TGTGCCAGTAGAGAGGCCTACAGGGGGCGGAACCACTTAAGCAATCAGCCCCAGCATTTT

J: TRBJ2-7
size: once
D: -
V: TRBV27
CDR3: CASTSSDRFYGEQYF
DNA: TGTGCCAGCACCTCATCAGACAGGTTCTACGGCGAGCAGTACTTC

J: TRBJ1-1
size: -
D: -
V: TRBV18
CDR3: CASSPLSRDTEAFF
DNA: TGTGCCAGCTCACCACTCAGCAGGGACACTGAAGCTTTCTTT

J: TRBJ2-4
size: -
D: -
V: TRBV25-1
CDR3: CASSGPGGQLAKNIQYF
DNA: TGTGCCAGCAGTGGGCCCGGGGGGCAACTAGCCAAAAACATTCAGTACTTC

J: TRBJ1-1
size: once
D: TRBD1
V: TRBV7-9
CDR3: CASSTYRGQNTEAFF
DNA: TGTGCCAGCAGCACTTACAGGGGGCAGAACACTGAAGCTTTCTTT

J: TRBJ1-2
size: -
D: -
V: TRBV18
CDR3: CASSPQNNPGTLGGYTF
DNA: TGTGCCAGCTCACCACAAAATAACCCCGGGACACTGGGGGGCTACACCTTC

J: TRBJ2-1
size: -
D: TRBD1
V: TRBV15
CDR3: CATSRDSGTGGWEQFF
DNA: TGTGCCACCAGCAGAGACTCCGGGACAGGGGGTTGGGAGCAGTTCTTC

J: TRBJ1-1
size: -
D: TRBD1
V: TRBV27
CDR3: CASSSPRGMNTEAFF
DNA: TGTGCCAGCAGTTCGCCCAGGGGGATGAACACTGAAGCTTTCTTT

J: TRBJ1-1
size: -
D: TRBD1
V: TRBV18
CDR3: CASSRTGQNTEAFF
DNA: TGTGCCAGCTCACGGACAGGGCAGAACACTGAAGCTTTCTTT

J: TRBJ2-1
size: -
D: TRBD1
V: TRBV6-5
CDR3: CASKRQGDYNEQFF
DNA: TGTGCCAGCAAGAGACAGGGGGATTACAATGAGCAGTTCTTC

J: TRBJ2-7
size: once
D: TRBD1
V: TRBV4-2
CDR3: CASSQAGQGSSYEQYF
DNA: TGTGCCAGCAGCCAAGCGGGACAGGGAAGCTCCTACGAGCAGTACTTC

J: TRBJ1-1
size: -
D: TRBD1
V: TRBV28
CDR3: CASSFPGTGWENTEAFF
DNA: TGTGCCAGCAGTTTCCCTGGGACAGGATGGGAGAACACTGAAGCTTTCTTT

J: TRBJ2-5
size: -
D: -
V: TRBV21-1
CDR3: CASSKWYSGTGEEETQYF
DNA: TGTGCCAGCAGCAAATGGTACTCAGGGACAGGGGAAGAAGAGACCCAGTACTTC

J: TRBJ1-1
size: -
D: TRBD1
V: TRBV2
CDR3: CASRSGTGPGSGNTEAFF
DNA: TGTGCCAGCAGATCGGGGACAGGACCAGGATCGGGGAACACTGAAGCTTTCTTT

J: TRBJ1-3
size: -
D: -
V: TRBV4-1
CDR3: CASSQEEFRHTIYF
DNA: TGCGCCAGCAGCCAAGAGGAGTTCCGGCACACCATATATTTT

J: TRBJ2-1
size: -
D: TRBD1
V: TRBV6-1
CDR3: CASSAETGGSYNEQFF
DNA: TGTGCCAGCAGTGCCGAGACAGGGGGTTCCTACAATGAGCAGTTCTTC

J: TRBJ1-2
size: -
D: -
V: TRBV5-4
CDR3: CASSLDVILRAGPGVGYTF
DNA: TGTGCCAGCAGCTTGGATGTGATTCTCCGGGCAGGCCCGGGGGTTGGCTACACCTTC

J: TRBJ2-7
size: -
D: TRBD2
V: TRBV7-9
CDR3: CASSLGSGNYEQYF
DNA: TGTGCCAGCAGCTTAGGTAGCGGGAACTACGAGCAGTACTTC

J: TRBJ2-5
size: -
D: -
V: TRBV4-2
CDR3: CASSQGEGTQYF
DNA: TGTGCCAGCAGCCAAGGCGAGGGGACCCAGTACTTC

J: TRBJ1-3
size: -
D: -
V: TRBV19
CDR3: CASSAGSSGNTIYF
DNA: TGTGCCAGTAGCGCGGGGAGCTCTGGAAACACCATATATTTT

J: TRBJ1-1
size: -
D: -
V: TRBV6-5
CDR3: CASSLLNRGTEAFF
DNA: TGTGCCAGCAGCCTTCTAAACCGGGGCACTGAAGCTTTCTTT

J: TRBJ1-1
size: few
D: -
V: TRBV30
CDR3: CAWSVLSATEAFF
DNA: TGTGCCTGGAGTGTACTTAGTGCCACTGAAGCTTTCTTT

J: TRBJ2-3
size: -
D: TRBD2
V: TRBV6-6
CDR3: CASSLTSGSATDTQYF
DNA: TGTGCCAGCAGTCTTACTAGCGGGAGCGCTACCGATACGCAGTATTTT

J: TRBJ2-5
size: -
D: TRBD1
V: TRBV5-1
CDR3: CASSGRTGGGETQYF
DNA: TGCGCCAGCAGCGGAAGGACAGGGGGTGGAGAGACCCAGTACTTC

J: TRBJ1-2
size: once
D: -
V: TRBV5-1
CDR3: CASSFSQGTANYGYTF
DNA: TGCGCCAGCAGCTTTTCCCAGGGTACGGCTAACTATGGCTACACCTTC

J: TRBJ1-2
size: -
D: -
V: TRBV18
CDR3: CASSSPSLRNGYTF
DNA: TGTGCCAGCTCATCCCCCTCCCTGCGGAATGGCTACACCTTC

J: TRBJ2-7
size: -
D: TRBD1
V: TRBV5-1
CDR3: CASNLGQGVYEQYF
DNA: TGCGCCAGCAACTTAGGACAGGGGGTATACGAGCAGTACTTC

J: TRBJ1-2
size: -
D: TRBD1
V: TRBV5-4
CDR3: CASSHRDRGHGYTF
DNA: TGTGCCAGCAGCCACCGGGACAGGGGGCATGGCTACACCTTC

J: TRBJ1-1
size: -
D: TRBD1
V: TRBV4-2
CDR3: CASSQDGQGIANTEAFF
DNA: TGTGCCAGCAGCCAAGATGGACAGGGGATCGCGAACACTGAAGCTTTCTTT

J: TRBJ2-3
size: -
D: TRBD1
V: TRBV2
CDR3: CASGWTGASTDTQYF
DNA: TGTGCCAGCGGATGGACAGGGGCTAGCACAGATACGCAGTATTTT

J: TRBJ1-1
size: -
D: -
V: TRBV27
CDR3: CASSSWRARFEAFF
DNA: TGTGCCAGCAGTTCATGGAGGGCCCGTTTTGAAGCTTTCTTT

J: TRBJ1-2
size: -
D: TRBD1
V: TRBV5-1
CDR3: CASSPGGTALRGYGYTF
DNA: TGCGCCAGCAGCCCGGGAGGGACAGCTCTCAGGGGCTATGGCTACACCTTC

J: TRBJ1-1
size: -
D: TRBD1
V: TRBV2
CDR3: CASSSDRETEAFF
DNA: TGTGCCAGCAGTTCTGACAGGGAAACTGAAGCTTTCTTT

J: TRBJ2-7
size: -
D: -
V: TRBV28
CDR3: CASSPTDRYEQYF
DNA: TGTGCCAGCAGTCCAACAGACAGATACGAGCAGTACTTC

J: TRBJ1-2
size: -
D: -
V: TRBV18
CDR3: CASSPVRNYGYTF
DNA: TGTGCCAGCTCACCAGTGAGAAACTATGGCTACACCTTC

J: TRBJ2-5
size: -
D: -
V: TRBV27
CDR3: CASSPRRGNTQYF
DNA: TGTGCCAGCAGCCCCAGAAGAGGGAACACCCAGTACTTC

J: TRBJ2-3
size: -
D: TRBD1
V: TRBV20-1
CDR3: CSASKSQGADTQYF
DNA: TGCAGTGCTAGTAAATCCCAGGGGGCAGATACGCAGTATTTT

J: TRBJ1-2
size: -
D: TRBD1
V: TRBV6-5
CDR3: CASSSLNRGRYGYTF
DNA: TGTGCCAGCAGTTCCCTGAACAGGGGGCGGTATGGCTACACCTTC

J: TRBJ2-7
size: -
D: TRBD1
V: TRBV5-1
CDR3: CASSFTGQGGGEQYF
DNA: TGCGCCAGCAGCTTTACGGGACAGGGGGGAGGGGAGCAGTACTTC